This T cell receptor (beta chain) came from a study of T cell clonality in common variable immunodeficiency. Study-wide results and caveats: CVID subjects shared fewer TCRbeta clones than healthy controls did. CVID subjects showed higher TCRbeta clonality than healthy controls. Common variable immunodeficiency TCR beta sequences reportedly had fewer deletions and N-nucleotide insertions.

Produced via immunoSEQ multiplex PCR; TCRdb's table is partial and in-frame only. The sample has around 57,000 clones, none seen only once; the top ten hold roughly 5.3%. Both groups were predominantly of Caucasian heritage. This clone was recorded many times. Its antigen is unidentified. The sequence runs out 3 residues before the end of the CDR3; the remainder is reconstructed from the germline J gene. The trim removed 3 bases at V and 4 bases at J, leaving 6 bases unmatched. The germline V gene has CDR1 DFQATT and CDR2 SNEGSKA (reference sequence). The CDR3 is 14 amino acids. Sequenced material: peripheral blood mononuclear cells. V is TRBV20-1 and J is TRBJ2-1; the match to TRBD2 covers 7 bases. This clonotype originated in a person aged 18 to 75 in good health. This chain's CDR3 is CSARGGILYNEQFF. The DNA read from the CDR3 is TGCAGTGCTAGGGGGGGGATACTTTACAATGAG.